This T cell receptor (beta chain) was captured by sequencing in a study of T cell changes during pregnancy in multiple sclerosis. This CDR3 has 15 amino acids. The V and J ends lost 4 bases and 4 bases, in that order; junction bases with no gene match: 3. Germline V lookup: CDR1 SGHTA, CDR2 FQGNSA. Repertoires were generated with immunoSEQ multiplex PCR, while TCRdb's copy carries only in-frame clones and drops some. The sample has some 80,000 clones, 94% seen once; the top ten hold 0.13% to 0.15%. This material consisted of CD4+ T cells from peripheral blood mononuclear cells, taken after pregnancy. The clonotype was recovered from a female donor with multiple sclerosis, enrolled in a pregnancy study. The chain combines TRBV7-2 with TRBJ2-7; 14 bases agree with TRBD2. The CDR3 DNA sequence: TGTGCCAGCAGCTCCCGGACTAGCGGGAGGTACGAGCAGTACTTC. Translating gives CASSSRTSGRYEQYF.